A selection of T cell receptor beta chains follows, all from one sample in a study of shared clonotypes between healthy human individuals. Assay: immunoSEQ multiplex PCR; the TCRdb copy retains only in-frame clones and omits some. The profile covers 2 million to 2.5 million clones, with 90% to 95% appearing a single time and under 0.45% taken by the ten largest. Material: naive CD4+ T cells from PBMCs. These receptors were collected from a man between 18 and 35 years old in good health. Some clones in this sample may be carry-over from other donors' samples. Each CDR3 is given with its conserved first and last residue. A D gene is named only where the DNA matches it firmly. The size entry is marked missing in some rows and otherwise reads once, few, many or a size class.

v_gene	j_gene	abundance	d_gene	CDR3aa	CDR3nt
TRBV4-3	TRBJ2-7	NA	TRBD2	CASSQSHWVGGLAGQYF	TGCGCCAGCAGCCAATCTCATTGGGTAGGTGGTCTAGCGGGGCAGTACTTC
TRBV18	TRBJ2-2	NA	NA	CASSPPGRNTGELFF	TGTGCCAGCTCACCACCGGGTCGGAACACCGGGGAGCTGTTTTTT
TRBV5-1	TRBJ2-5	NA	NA	CASSLDGLRETQYF	TGCGCCAGCAGCTTGGATGGGTTGCGGGAGACCCAGTACTTC
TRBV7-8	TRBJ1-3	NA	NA	CASSLVDRGNTIYF	TGTGCCAGCAGCTTAGTAGACCGTGGAAACACCATATATTTT
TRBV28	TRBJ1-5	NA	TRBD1	CASSIARQGYYSNQPQHF	TGTGCCAGCAGCATCGCACGACAGGGATATTATAGCAATCAGCCCCAGCATTTT
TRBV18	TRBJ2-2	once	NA	CASSPVMVSGELFF	TGTGCCAGCTCACCAGTGATGGTCTCCGGGGAGCTGTTTTTT
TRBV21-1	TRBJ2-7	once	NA	CASRNGPEDSKGSYEQYF	TGTGCCAGTCGCAATGGGCCCGAGGACTCTAAGGGAAGCTACGAGCAGTACTTC
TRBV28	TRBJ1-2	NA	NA	CASSLQQAEGYTF	TGTGCCAGCAGCCTACAGCAGGCGGAGGGCTACACCTTC
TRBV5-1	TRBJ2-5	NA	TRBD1	CASSPWTGGTETQYF	TGCGCCAGCAGCCCTTGGACAGGGGGTACGGAGACCCAGTACTTC
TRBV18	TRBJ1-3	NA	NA	CASSPPPAGNTIYF	TGTGCCAGCTCACCCCCCCCTGCGGGAAACACCATATATTTT
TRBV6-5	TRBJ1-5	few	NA	CASRSGAQPQHF	TGTGCCAGCCGCTCGGGGGCTCAGCCCCAGCATTTT
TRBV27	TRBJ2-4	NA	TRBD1	CASSLIGQDPRGNIQYF	TGTGCCAGCAGTTTAATTGGACAGGATCCGCGAGGAAACATTCAGTACTTC
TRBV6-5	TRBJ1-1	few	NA	CASSPTRTEAFF	TGTGCCAGCAGTCCGACAAGGACTGAAGCTTTCTTT
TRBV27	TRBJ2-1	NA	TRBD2	CASSRTSPGTSGYNEQFF	TGTGCCAGCAGCCGCACCTCACCCGGGACTAGCGGCTACAATGAGCAGTTCTTC
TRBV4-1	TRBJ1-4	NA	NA	CASSLDVRQGPGGEKLFF	TGCGCCAGCAGCCTAGATGTAAGGCAGGGGCCGGGAGGCGAAAAACTGTTTTTT
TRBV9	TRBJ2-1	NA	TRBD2	CASSVGSSGYSDNEQFF	TGTGCCAGCAGCGTAGGCTCTAGCGGGTACTCAGACAATGAGCAGTTCTTC
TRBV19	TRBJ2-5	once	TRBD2	CASSVGFGRERETQYF	TGTGCCAGTAGTGTGGGATTCGGGAGGGAACGAGAGACCCAGTACTTC
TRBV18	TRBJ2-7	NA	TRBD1	CASQAKGARNEQYF	TGTGCCAGCCAAGCGAAGGGGGCCAGGAACGAGCAGTACTTC
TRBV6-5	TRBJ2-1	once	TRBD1	CASSYVTGWRNEQFF	TGTGCCAGCAGTTACGTGACAGGGTGGAGGAATGAGCAGTTCTTC
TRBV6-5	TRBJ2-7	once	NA	CASSYSPGEPYEQYF	TGTGCCAGCAGTTACTCGCCAGGGGAGCCCTACGAGCAGTACTTC
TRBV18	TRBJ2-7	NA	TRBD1	CASSHGTASYEQYF	TGTGCCAGCTCACATGGGACAGCCTCCTACGAGCAGTACTTC
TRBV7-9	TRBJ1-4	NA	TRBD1	CASSLDPGQGNEKLFF	TGTGCCAGCAGCTTAGACCCGGGACAGGGTAATGAAAAACTGTTTTTT
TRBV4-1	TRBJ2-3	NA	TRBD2	CASSQERRTSGRPPTSTDTQYF	TGCGCCAGCAGCCAAGAACGGCGGACTAGCGGGAGACCACCGACTAGCACAGATACGCAGTATTTT
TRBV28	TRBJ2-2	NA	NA	CASSFLGANTGELFF	TGTGCCAGCAGTTTTTTAGGAGCGAACACCGGGGAGCTGTTTTTT
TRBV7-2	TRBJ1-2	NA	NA	CASSPPGGWGYTF	TGTGCCAGCAGCCCCCCGGGGGGCTGGGGCTACACCTTC
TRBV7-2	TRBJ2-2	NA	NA	CASSSQGLGNTGELFF	TGTGCCAGCAGCTCACAGGGTCTAGGGAACACCGGGGAGCTGTTTTTT
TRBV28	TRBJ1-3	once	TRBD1	CASSSGQGAKSSGNTIYF	TGTGCCAGCAGTTCGGGACAGGGGGCGAAAAGCTCTGGAAACACCATATATTTT
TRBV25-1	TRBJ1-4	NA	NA	CASSDDRGHEKLFF	TGTGCCAGCAGTGATGACCGGGGGCATGAAAAACTGTTTTTT
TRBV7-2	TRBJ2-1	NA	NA	CASSQVVDLADEQFF	TGTGCCAGCAGTCAGGTGGTGGATCTGGCCGACGAGCAGTTCTTC
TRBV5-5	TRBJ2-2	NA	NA	CASSLAPNTGELFF	TGTGCCAGCAGCTTGGCACCGAACACCGGGGAGCTGTTTTTT
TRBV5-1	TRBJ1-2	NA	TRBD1	CASRDERQGAPYGYTF	TGCGCCAGCAGGGACGAAAGACAGGGGGCCCCCTATGGCTACACCTTC
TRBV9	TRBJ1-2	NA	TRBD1	CASSAGTGSYGYTF	TGTGCCAGCAGCGCCGGGACAGGGTCCTATGGCTACACCTTC
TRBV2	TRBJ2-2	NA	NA	CALGGATANTGELFF	TGTGCCCTGGGGGGAGCTACCGCGAACACCGGGGAGCTGTTTTTT
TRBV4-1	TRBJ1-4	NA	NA	CASSQGELGEKLFF	TGCGCCAGCAGCCAAGGGGAGTTAGGTGAAAAACTGTTTTTT
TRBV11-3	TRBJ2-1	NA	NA	CASSPFRTVSARDEQFF	TGTGCCAGCAGCCCCTTCAGGACAGTCTCGGCGCGCGATGAGCAGTTCTTC
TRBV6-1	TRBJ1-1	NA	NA	CASSDGGTLNTEAFF	TGTGCCAGCAGTGATGGGGGGACATTGAACACTGAAGCTTTCTTT
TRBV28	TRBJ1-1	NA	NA	CASRQGSEAFF	TGTGCCAGCAGACAGGGTTCTGAAGCTTTCTTT
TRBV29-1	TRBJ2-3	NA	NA	CSGGGGDTQYF	TGCAGCGGGGGAGGCGGAGATACGCAGTATTTT
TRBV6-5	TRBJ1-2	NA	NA	CASRNPYGYTF	TGTGCCAGCCGGAACCCCTATGGCTACACCTTC
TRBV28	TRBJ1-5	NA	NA	CASSFVFGASQPQHF	TGTGCCAGCAGTTTTGTCTTTGGCGCGAGTCAGCCCCAGCATTTT
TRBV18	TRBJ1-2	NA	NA	CASSPPEGLYGYTF	TGTGCCAGCTCACCACCGGAGGGGCTCTATGGCTACACCTTC